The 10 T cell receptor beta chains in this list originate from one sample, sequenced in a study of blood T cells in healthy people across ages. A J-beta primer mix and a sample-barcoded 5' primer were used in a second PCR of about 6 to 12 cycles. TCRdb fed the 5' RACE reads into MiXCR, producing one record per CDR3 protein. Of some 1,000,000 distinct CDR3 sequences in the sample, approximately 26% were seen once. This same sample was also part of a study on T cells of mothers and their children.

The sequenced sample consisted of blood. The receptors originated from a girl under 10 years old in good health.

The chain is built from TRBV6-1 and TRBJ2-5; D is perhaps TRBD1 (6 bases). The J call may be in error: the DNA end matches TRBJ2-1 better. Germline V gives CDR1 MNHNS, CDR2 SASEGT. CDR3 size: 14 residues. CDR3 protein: CASSPPGDRNEQFF. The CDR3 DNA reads TGTGCCAGCAGTCCTCCAGGGGATCGCAATGAGCAGTTCTTC.

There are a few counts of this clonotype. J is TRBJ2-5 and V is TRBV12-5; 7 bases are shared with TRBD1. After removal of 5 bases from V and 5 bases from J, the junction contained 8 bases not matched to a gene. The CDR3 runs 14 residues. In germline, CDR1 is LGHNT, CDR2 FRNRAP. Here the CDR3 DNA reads TGTGCTAGTGGTAACTCCGGGACAGTGGAGACCCAGTACTTC. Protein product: CASGNSGTVETQYF.

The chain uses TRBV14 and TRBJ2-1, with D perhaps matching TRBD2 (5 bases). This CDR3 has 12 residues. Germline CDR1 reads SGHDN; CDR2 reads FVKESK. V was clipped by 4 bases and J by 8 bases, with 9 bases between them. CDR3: CASSPNGDEQFF. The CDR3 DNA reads TGTGCCAGCAGCCCCAACGGGGATGAGCAGTTCTTC. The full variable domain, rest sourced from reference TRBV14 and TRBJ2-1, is EAGVTQFPSHSVIEKGQTVTLRCDPISGHDNLYWYRRVMGKEIKFLLHFVKESKQDESGMPNNRFLAERTGGTYSTLKVQPAELEDSGVYFCASSPNGDEQFFGPGTRLTVL.

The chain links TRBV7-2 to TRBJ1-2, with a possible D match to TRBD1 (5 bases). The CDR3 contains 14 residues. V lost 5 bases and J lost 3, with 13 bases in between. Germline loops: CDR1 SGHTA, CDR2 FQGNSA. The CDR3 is CASSTNGGDYGYTF. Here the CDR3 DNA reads TGTGCCAGCAGCACCAATGGGGGTGACTATGGCTACACCTTC.

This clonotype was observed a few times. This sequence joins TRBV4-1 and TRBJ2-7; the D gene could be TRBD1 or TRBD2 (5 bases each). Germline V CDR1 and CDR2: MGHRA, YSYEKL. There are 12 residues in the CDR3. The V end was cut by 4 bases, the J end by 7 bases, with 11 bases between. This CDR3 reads CASSPQGEEQYF. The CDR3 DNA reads TGCGCCAGCAGCCCGCAGGGAGAAGAGCAGTACTTC.

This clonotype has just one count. The CDR3 DNA reads TGTGCCAGCAGCGGACTAGCGGGAGGGCCGGCCGACGAGCAGTACTTC. Protein: CASSGLAGGPADEQYF. The chain joins TRBV9 to TRBJ2-1; 14 nucleotides agree with TRBD2. The DNA end is a closer match to TRBJ2-7, so the J assignment may be wrong. Per germline, CDR1 SGDLS and CDR2 YYNGEE. The CDR3 totals 16 residues.

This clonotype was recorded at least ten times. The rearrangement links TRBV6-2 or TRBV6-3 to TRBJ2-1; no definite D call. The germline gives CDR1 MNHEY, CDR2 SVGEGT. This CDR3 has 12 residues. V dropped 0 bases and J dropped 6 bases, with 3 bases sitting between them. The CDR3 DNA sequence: TGTGCCAGCAGTTACTCTCTCAATGAGCAGTTCTTC. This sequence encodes CASSYSLNEQFF.

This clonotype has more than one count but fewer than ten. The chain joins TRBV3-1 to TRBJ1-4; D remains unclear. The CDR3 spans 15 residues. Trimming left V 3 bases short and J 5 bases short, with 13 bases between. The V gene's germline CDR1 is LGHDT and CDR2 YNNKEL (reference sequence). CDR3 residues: CASSQGVQNNEKLFF. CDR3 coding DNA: TGTGCCAGCAGCCAGGGAGTTCAGAACAATGAAAAACTGTTTTTT.

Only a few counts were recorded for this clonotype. CDR3 loop: CASSPLDRVNTEAFF. In nucleotides, the CDR3 is TGCGCCAGCAGCCCCTTGGACAGGGTGAACACTGAAGCTTTCTTT. The V and J genes are TRBV5-1 and TRBJ1-1; 8 bases align to TRBD1. The V and J ends lost 4 bases and 0 bases, in that order; junction bases with no gene match: 5. This CDR3 has 15 residues. The germline gives CDR1 SGHRS, CDR2 YFSETQ.

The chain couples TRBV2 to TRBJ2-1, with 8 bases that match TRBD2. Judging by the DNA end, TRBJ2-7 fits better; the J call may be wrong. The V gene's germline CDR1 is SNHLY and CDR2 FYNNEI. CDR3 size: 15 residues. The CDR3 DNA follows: TGTGCCAGCAGTGGTGAGCGGGAGCGAACCTACGAGCAGTACTTC. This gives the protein CASSGERERTYEQYF.